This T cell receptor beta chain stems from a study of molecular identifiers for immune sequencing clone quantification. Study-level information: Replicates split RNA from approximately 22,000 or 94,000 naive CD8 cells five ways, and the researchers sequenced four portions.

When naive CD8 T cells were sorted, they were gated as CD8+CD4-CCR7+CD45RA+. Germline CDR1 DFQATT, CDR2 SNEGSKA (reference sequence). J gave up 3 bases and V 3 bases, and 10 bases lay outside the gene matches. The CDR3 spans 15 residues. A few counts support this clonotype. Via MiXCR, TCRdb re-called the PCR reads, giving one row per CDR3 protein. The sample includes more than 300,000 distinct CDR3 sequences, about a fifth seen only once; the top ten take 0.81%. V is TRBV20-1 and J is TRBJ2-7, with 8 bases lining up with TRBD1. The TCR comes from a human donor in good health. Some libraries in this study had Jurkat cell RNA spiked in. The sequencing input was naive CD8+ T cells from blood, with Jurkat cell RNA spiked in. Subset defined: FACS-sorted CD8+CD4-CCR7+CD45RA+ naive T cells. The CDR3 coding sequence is TGCAGTGCTAGGGCCCGGGACAGGACCTTCTACGAGCAGTACTTC. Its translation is CSARARDRTFYEQYF.